This TCR beta chain is drawn from a study of tumor-infiltrating lymphocytes in primary liver carcinoma. At the level of the study: Each of the samples returned roughly 3.65 to 7.5 million productive TCRbeta reads (a yield similar across tissue types). The study's findings and limits: Merely about 8-24% of top clones occurred in all five tumor regions.

The length of the CDR3 is 15 residues. J lost 3 bases, V lost 3 bases, and 8 bases had no gene match. CDR1 is SGHRS, CDR2 YFSETQ, per germline. A primer in the constant region served to generate TCR beta cDNA from roughly 520 ng of total RNA. Three nested multiplex PCR rounds of slightly modified ARM-PCR generated TCR beta libraries. It was with TRBV1-TRBV30 forward primers and a C-beta reverse primer that the first two PCR rounds were run, at approximately 10 cycles each. From the multiplex PCR reads, TCRdb called clonotypes with MiXCR, one entry per CDR3 protein. The sample records 100,000 to 150,000 distinct CDR3 sequences, 60% to 80% being singletons. Taking about 17-33 mg of unsorted bulk tissue, the authors co-extracted RNA and DNA. Treatment of the patients' primary liver carcinoma consisted of surgical resection. This clonotype was seen many times. What it binds is unknown.

The material sequenced was liver tumor tissue from sampling region 3. The subset was: tumor region T3, left-lateral pole. The V and J genes are TRBV5-1 and TRBJ2-5, with 7 bases that match TRBD2. The sequence came from a woman in her fifties or sixties with primary liver carcinoma and hepatitis B virus infection. The CDR3 is CASSSQSGRKETQYF. DNA for the CDR3: TGCGCCAGCAGCTCACAGTCCGGGAGGAAAGAGACCCAGTACTTC.